The 3 T cell receptor beta chains presented below share a single source sample, sequenced in a study of blood T cells in healthy people across ages. A second PCR, run for roughly 7 to 11 cycles, used a sample-barcoded 5' primer plus a J-beta primer mix. TCRdb processed the 5' RACE reads anew with MiXCR; each CDR3 protein has one entry. The table includes around 1,500,000 distinct CDR3 sequences, about 43% detected once. Input material: blood. The receptors come from a woman in her late teens or twenties in good health.

The chain recombines TRBV20-1 with TRBJ2-7, with a tentative D call TRBD2 (6 bases). Trimming took off 6 bases at V and 3 bases at J, with 12 bases between the two ends. Germline CDR1 is DFQATT and CDR2 is SNEGSKA (reference sequence). The CDR3 has 12 residues. The CDR3 DNA reads TGCAGTGCCTCGGAGGGCCACTACGAGCAGTACTTC. Translated, it gives CSASEGHYEQYF.

This clonotype was detected only a few times. This chain links TRBV7-8 with TRBJ2-1, with 8 bases fitting TRBD2. Germline V gives CDR1 SGHVS, CDR2 FQNEAQ. CDR3 length: 16 residues. J gave up 9 bases and V 3 bases, and 13 bases lay outside the gene matches. The CDR3, as DNA: TGTGCCAGCAGCTTTGGAGCGGGAGTGGTGAAGGGTGAGCAGTTCTTC. Residues: CASSFGAGVVKGEQFF.

This clonotype has ten or more counts. The chain links TRBV29-1 to TRBJ2-5; 7 bases line up with TRBD1. The CDR3 loop spans 12 amino acids. CDR1 SQVTM and CDR2 ANQGSEA come from the germline V gene. V lost 2 bases, J lost 5 bases, and 2 bases stayed unmatched. The CDR3 nucleotides read TGCAGCGTTGAAAAAGGGGGCGAGACCCAGTACTTC. As protein: CSVEKGGETQYF.